These 23 T cell receptor beta chains share one sample of origin, sequenced in a study of cytomegalovirus exposure and HLA in healthy donors. Clones were sequenced by immunoSEQ multiplex PCR, and TCRdb holds only the in-frame ones, with some missing. The top ten clones hold around 3% of a sample with over 200,000 clones, 70% to 90% of them seen once. The sequenced material came from PBMCs. These receptors originate from a young woman in good health and CMV-seronegative.

The CDR3 protein is CASSQHGQGSNQPQHF. The DNA for the CDR3 is TGTGCCAGCAGCCAACATGGGCAGGGGAGCAATCAGCCCCAGCATTTT. The V and J genes are TRBV4-2 and TRBJ1-5; tentative D call: TRBD1 (6 bases). The CDR3 totals 16 residues. V lost 2 bases and J 1 base, leaving 12 bases between the germline ends. CDR1 is LGHNA, CDR2 YNFKEQ, per germline.

CDR3 amino acids: CAWREAWAEAFF. The CDR3 DNA is TGTGCCTGGAGGGAGGCTTGGGCTGAAGCTTTCTTT. The chain links TRBV30 to TRBJ1-1; D is undetermined. V lost 3 bases, J lost 6 bases, and 11 bases lay in between. CDR1 is GTSNPN, CDR2 SVGIG, per germline (reference sequence). The length of the CDR3 is 12 residues.

The CDR3 here is CASSRTWGASGNEQFF. CDR3 coding DNA: TGTGCCAGCAGTCGAACGTGGGGTGCGTCGGGAAATGAGCAGTTCTTC. The chain links TRBV2 to TRBJ2-1; possible D gene TRBD2, 5 bases. The ends were cut back, 5 bases at V and 7 bases at J, with 21 bases in the middle. The CDR3 loop spans 16 amino acids. CDR1 and CDR2 (germline): SNHLY, FYNNEI.

This chain connects TRBV4-1 to TRBJ1-2; a weak D match, TRBD1 (6 bases). CDR3 length: 15 residues. CDR1 MGHRA and CDR2 YSYEKL come from the germline V gene. V shed 0 bases and J shed 5 bases, with 13 bases lying between them. The CDR3, as DNA: TGCGCCAGCAGCCAAGATTCGGGGGGCAAGTATGGCTACACCTTC. Protein product: CASSQDSGGKYGYTF.

CDR3 residues: CASSLGRGRTEAFF. The DNA of the CDR3 is TGTGCCAGCAGCTTAGGCCGGGGGAGGACTGAAGCTTTCTTT. The chain combines TRBV7-2 with TRBJ1-1, with D possibly TRBD1 on 5 matching bases. There are 14 residues in the CDR3. The germline V gene encodes CDR1 SGHTA and CDR2 FQGNSA. The V and J ends lost 1 base and 5 bases respectively, with 11 bases between them.

The chain has TRBV4-2 and TRBJ2-7; D perhaps matches TRBD2 (6 bases). The CDR3 runs to 16 residues. The germline V and J ends were trimmed by 4 bases and 0 bases, with 16 bases remaining between them. In germline, CDR1 is LGHNA, CDR2 YNFKEQ. Here the CDR3 reads CASSRDRDLVSYEQYF. The CDR3 coding sequence is TGTGCCAGCAGCCGGGACCGGGACTTGGTCTCCTACGAGCAGTACTTC.

This clone appeared once. This rearrangement joins TRBV29-1 to TRBJ2-7; 7 bases align to TRBD2. V was pared by 6 bases and J by 6 bases, with 8 bases of the junction left unmatched. The length of the CDR3 is 12 residues. Germline V gives CDR1 SQVTM, CDR2 ANQGSEA. The CDR3 here is CSVLLRGSEQYF. CDR3 sequence (DNA): TGCAGCGTACTATTGCGGGGGAGCGAGCAGTACTTC.

This rearrangement joins TRBV30 to TRBJ1-1, with 7 bases lining up with TRBD1. With V trimmed by 1 base and J by 3 bases, 8 bases remained unmatched. Germline V gene data show CDR1 as GTSNPN and CDR2 as SVGIG (reference sequence). This CDR3 region has 15 residues. CDR3 region: CAWSARGLGDTEAFF. Here the CDR3 DNA reads TGTGCCTGGAGTGCGAGGGGGCTGGGGGACACTGAAGCTTTCTTT.

The chain is built from TRBV30 and TRBJ1-3, with D maybe TRBD1 (6 bases). This CDR3 has 17 amino acids. V was cut by 2 bases and J by 3 bases, with 20 bases left in between. CDR1 is GTSNPN, CDR2 SVGIG, per germline (reference sequence). The CDR3 bases are TGTGCCTGGAGTTCAAAACCGGGACAATCTGATGGAAACACCATATATTTT. This codes for CAWSSKPGQSDGNTIYF.

V gene TRBV27 combines with J gene TRBJ1-4, with D perhaps matching TRBD1 (6 bases). The V gene lost 8 bases and the J gene lost 3 bases, with 16 bases spanning the gap. Per the germline V gene, CDR1 is MNHEY and CDR2 is SMNVEV (reference sequence). The CDR3 totals 15 residues. The CDR3 is CASRFLQGPNEKLFF. DNA of the CDR3: TGTGCCAGCCGATTCTTACAGGGTCCTAATGAAAAACTGTTTTTT.

This clone was found a few times. J is TRBJ2-7 and V is TRBV5-1; no clear D gene. The germline V gene has CDR1 SGHRS and CDR2 YFSETQ. CDR3 length: 15 amino acids. The V end was cut by 1 base, the J end by 1 base, with 12 bases between. In DNA form, the CDR3 reads TGCGCCAGCAGCTTGTTAGCAGTTGGGTCCTACGAGCAGTACTTC. Its translation is CASSLLAVGSYEQYF.

This chain links TRBV2 with TRBJ1-2; D may be TRBD1 (6 bases). The V end lost 7 bases, the J end lost 6 bases, and 15 bases lay between the germline ends. The length of the CDR3 is 13 residues. CDR1 is SNHLY and CDR2 is FYNNEI in the germline V gene. CDR3 amino acids: CASNLGGADGYTF. The DNA of the CDR3 is TGTGCCAGCAACCTCGGGGGGGCGGATGGCTACACCTTC. The full variable domain, rest sourced from reference TRBV2 and TRBJ1-2, is EPEVTQTPSHQVTQMGQEVILRCVPISNHLYFYWYRQILGQKVEFLVSFYNNEISEKSEIFDDQFSVERPDGSNFTLKIRSTKLEDSAMYFCASNLGGADGYTFGSGTRLTVV.

The chain employs TRBV28 and TRBJ1-2, with D unresolved. V lost 8 bases, J lost 2 bases, and 9 bases lay in between. This CDR3 is 12 amino acids long. Germline lookup yields CDR1 MDHEN and CDR2 SYDVKM. The CDR3 region has the DNA TGTGCCAGCGCCAGGTCAAACTATGGCTACACCTTC. Amino acids: CASARSNYGYTF.

This chain uses TRBV5-1 with TRBJ2-7, with D possibly TRBD1 on 5 matching bases. The germline gives CDR1 SGHRS, CDR2 YFSETQ. Deletions cut 2 bases from V and 0 bases from J, with 9 bases between. This CDR3 is built from 14 residues. The CDR3, as DNA: TGCGCCAGCAGCTTCGTTCAGGGCTCCTACGAGCAGTACTTC. Translated, it gives CASSFVQGSYEQYF. The variable domain in full, with the rest retrieved from reference TRBV5-1 and TRBJ2-7, is KAGVTQTPRYLIKTRGQQVTLSCSPISGHRSVSWYQQTPGQGLQFLFEYFSETQRNKGNFPGRFSGRQFSNSRSEMNVSTLELGDSALYLCASSFVQGSYEQYFGPGTRLTVT.

Notes on this clone: Mismatch with germline at one junction end may stem from a read error. The chain carries TRBV11-2 and TRBJ2-7; a possible D gene is TRBD2 (6 bases). Germline CDR1 is SGHAT and CDR2 is FQNNGV. The CDR3 has 14 residues. The CDR3 reads CASSLDAGSYEQYF. The CDR3 DNA follows: TGTGCCAGCAGCCTAGACGCGGGATCCTACGAGCAGTACTTC.

The V call is TRBV14, the J call TRBJ2-7; D possibly corresponds to TRBD1 (6 bases). The ends were cut back, 5 bases at V and 2 bases at J, with 10 bases in the middle. CDR1 is SGHDN and CDR2 is FVKESK in the germline V gene. The CDR3 is 13 amino acids. As DNA, the CDR3 is TGTGCCAGCAGCGAACAGGGTACCTACGAGCAGTACTTC. It yields the protein CASSEQGTYEQYF. Full variable domain (rest looked up from reference TRBV14 and TRBJ2-7): EAGVTQFPSHSVIEKGQTVTLRCDPISGHDNLYWYRRVMGKEIKFLLHFVKESKQDESGMPNNRFLAERTGGTYSTLKVQPAELEDSGVYFCASSEQGTYEQYFGPGTRLTVT.

The CDR3 loop is CASSTLLAGGKETQYF. The CDR3 nucleotides read TGTGCCAGCAGCACATTGCTAGCGGGAGGGAAAGAGACCCAGTACTTC. The chain combines TRBV5-6 with TRBJ2-5; the match to TRBD2 covers 12 bases. V dropped 4 bases and J dropped 3; count of bases not matched to a gene: 7. Per the germline V gene, CDR1 is SGHDT and CDR2 is YYEEEE. The CDR3 contains 16 residues.

The V gene is TRBV29-1, the J gene TRBJ2-7; TRBD2 matches 10 bases. CDR1 is SQVTM, CDR2 ANQGSEA, per germline. V shed 4 bases, J shed 2 bases, and the junction held 2 bases outside the gene matches. The CDR3 runs to 13 residues. CDR3 sequence reads: CSVGLAGAYEQYF. The CDR3 nucleotides read TGCAGCGTTGGGCTAGCGGGAGCCTACGAGCAGTACTTC.

The chain uses TRBV28 and TRBJ2-2, with 7 positions matching TRBD2. This CDR3 comprises 16 residues. With 3 bases clipped from V and 5 bases from J, the junction kept 9 bases outside the gene matches. CDR1 MDHEN and CDR2 SYDVKM come from the germline V gene. The CDR3 loop reads CASSLASVGGTGELFF. The CDR3 bases are TGTGCCAGCAGTTTGGCGTCTGTCGGGGGGACCGGGGAGCTGTTTTTT. Using reference TRBV28 and TRBJ2-2 for the parts outside the CDR3, the full variable domain is DVKVTQSSRYLVKRTGEKVFLECVQDMDHENMFWYRQDPGLGLRLIYFSYDVKMKEKGDIPEGYSVSREKKERFSLILESASTNQTSMYLCASSLASVGGTGELFFGEGSRLTVL.

The chain combines TRBV5-5 with TRBJ2-7; TRBD2 matches at 9 bases. Germline assignment: CDR1 SGHKS and CDR2 YYEKEE (reference sequence). V trimming: 0 bases; J trimming: 4 bases; junction bases outside the gene matches: 5. This CDR3 spans 15 amino acids. CDR3 region: CASSLVSSGIYEQYF. The CDR3, as DNA: TGTGCCAGCAGCTTGGTTTCTAGCGGGATTTACGAGCAGTACTTC.

This clone was seen a few times. V is TRBV5-6 and J is TRBJ2-3; 9 bases are a match to TRBD2. Looked up from germline, CDR1 is SGHDT and CDR2 is YYEEEE. The CDR3 covers 18 residues. Losses at the gene ends were 0 bases for V and 4 bases for J; bases not matched to a gene: 12. This CDR3 reads CASSLGKVKGLASDTQYF. Written as DNA, the CDR3 is TGTGCCAGCAGCTTGGGAAAAGTGAAGGGACTAGCTTCAGATACGCAGTATTTT.

The V call is TRBV9, the J call TRBJ2-1; 7 positions match TRBD1. This CDR3 has 15 amino acids. The V gene's germline CDR1 is SGDLS and CDR2 YYNGEE. V was clipped by 4 bases and J by 4 bases; unmatched bases: 8. The CDR3 reads CASSRTGTEYNEQFF. CDR3 in DNA: TGTGCCAGCAGCCGCACCGGGACAGAGTACAATGAGCAGTTCTTC. The full variable domain, rest sourced from reference TRBV9 and TRBJ2-1, is DSGVTQTPKHLITATGQRVTLRCSPRSGDLSVYWYQQSLDQGLQFLIQYYNGEERAKGNILERFSAQQFPDLHSELNLSSLELGDSALYFCASSRTGTEYNEQFFGPGTRLTVL.

This sequence joins TRBV5-1 and TRBJ2-7; 7 bases line up with TRBD1. V was clipped by 3 bases and J by 7 bases; unmatched bases: 13. The CDR3 consists of 15 residues. Germline V gene data show CDR1 as SGHRS and CDR2 as YFSETQ. CDR3: CASSSRGRTGREQYF. CDR3 coding DNA: TGCGCCAGCAGCTCGAGAGGGCGGACAGGACGGGAGCAGTACTTC.